A selection of T cell receptor beta chains follows, all from one sample in a study of T cells in Graves' hyperthyroidism and ophthalmopathy. TCRdb re-called the multiplex PCR reads through MiXCR, storing one row per CDR3 protein. The table records about 560,000 distinct CDR3 sequences, 16% of them present only once. The sample taken for sequencing was blood. These receptors were obtained from a woman aged 18-29 years with Graves' hyperthyroidism. The CDR3 runs from the conserved cysteine through the conserved F or W. Fields, in order: clone size, D gene, J gene, V gene, CDR3 protein, CDR3 DNA. D genes are given only for firm matches. Not every row has a clone size; where given, it reads once, few, many or a size class.

>many|TRBD1|TRBJ2-4|TRBV18
CASSHRQGATKNIQYF
TGTGCCAGCTCGCATAGACAGGGGGCGACCAAAAACATTCAGTACTTC
>NA|TRBD1|TRBJ2-3|TRBV29-1
CSVHSETGGADTQYF
TGCAGCGTTCATTCCGAGACAGGGGGCGCAGATACGCAGTATTTT
>NA|NA|TRBJ1-1|TRBV4-1
CASSQDWGPEAFF
TGCGCCAGCAGCCAAGATTGGGGCCCTGAAGCTTTCTTT
>many|NA|TRBJ1-1|TRBV2
CASSGEGLTEAFF
TGTGCCAGCAGTGGTGAAGGGCTCACTGAAGCTTTCTTT
>NA|NA|TRBJ2-2|TRBV6-1
CASNPGREVDTGELFF
TGTGCCAGCAATCCCGGTAGGGAAGTGGACACCGGGGAGCTGTTTTTT
>NA|NA|TRBJ2-7|TRBV29-1
CSVQWHSDYEQYF
TGCAGTGTTCAATGGCATAGCGACTACGAGCAGTACTTC
>NA|TRBD2|TRBJ2-1|TRBV5-1
CASTTSSTYNEQFF
TGCGCCAGCACGACTAGCAGTACATACAATGAGCAGTTCTTC
>few|NA|TRBJ2-2|TRBV7-2
CASSKIGNTGELFF
TGTGCCAGCAGCAAGATAGGGAACACCGGGGAGCTGTTTTTT
>few|NA|TRBJ2-3|TRBV10-3
CAISVSGEGTDTQYF
TGTGCCATCAGTGTTTCGGGAGAGGGCACAGATACGCAGTATTTT
>NA|NA|TRBJ2-6|TRBV24-1
CATSDSTGASGANVLTF
TGTGCCACCAGTGATTCGACAGGCGCCTCTGGGGCCAACGTCCTGACTTTC
>many|TRBD1|TRBJ2-1|TRBV2
CASNGQGTNEQFF
TGTGCCAGCAATGGACAGGGGACCAATGAGCAGTTCTTC
>NA|TRBD2|TRBJ2-7|TRBV4-1
CASSQFLAGATYEQYF
TGCGCCAGCAGCCAGTTCCTAGCGGGGGCCACCTACGAGCAGTACTTC
>few|TRBD1|TRBJ1-4|TRBV7-9
CASSSRTGGVRGEEKLFF
TGTGCCAGCAGCTCCCGGACAGGGGGCGTACGAGGGGAAGAAAAACTGTTTTTT
>NA|NA|TRBJ2-1|TRBV20-1
CSASLGVAYNEQFF
TGCAGTGCTAGTTTGGGGGTCGCCTACAATGAGCAGTTCTTC
>many|TRBD1|TRBJ2-7|TRBV11-2
CASSSDPTGQGVTYEQYF
TGTGCCAGCAGCTCCGATCCCACGGGACAGGGGGTTACCTACGAGCAGTACTTC
>many|NA|TRBJ2-1|TRBV12-3/TRBV12-4
CASSFQPISYNEQFF
TGTGCCAGCAGTTTTCAACCTATATCCTACAATGAGCAGTTCTTC
>NA|NA|TRBJ1-3|TRBV28
CASAERGSVVTIYF
TGTGCCAGCGCCGAGCGGGGGAGCGTCGTCACCATATATTTT
>few|TRBD1|TRBJ2-7|TRBV7-9
CASSHGGQGRYEQYF
TGTGCCAGCAGCCATGGGGGACAGGGAAGATACGAGCAGTACTTC
>many|NA|TRBJ2-1|TRBV12-3/TRBV12-4
CASSLMGPFSSYNEQFF
TGTGCCAGCAGTTTAATGGGGCCATTCAGCTCCTACAATGAGCAGTTCTTC
>many|TRBD2|TRBJ2-5|TRBV20-1
CSAPTSGGGETQYF
TGCAGTGCCCCGACTAGCGGAGGGGGGGAGACCCAGTACTTC
>many|NA|TRBJ2-5|TRBV27
CASSLAGRSMETQYF
TGTGCCAGCAGTTTAGCAGGGAGGTCGATGGAGACCCAGTACTTC
>many|TRBD2|TRBJ2-1|TRBV6-1
CASRWSGSANEQFF
TGTGCCAGCAGATGGAGCGGGAGCGCCAATGAGCAGTTCTTC
>NA|NA|TRBJ2-1|TRBV4-2
CASSRGEPYNEQFF
TGTGCCAGCAGCCGGGGAGAACCCTACAATGAGCAGTTCTTC
>many|NA|TRBJ2-7|TRBV30
CAWSVYRASYEQYF
TGTGCCTGGAGTGTTTACAGGGCATCTTACGAGCAGTACTTC
>many|TRBD2|TRBJ2-7|TRBV10-3
CAISEKAGAYEQYF
TGTGCCATCAGTGAAAAAGCGGGAGCCTACGAGCAGTACTTC
>few|TRBD1|TRBJ1-5|TRBV4-3
CASSQDLQGDGRNQPQHF
TGCGCCAGCAGCCAAGATCTACAGGGGGATGGGAGGAATCAGCCCCAGCATTTT
>many|NA|TRBJ2-7|TRBV5-1
CASSSVRAAGDEQYF
TGCGCCAGCAGTTCGGTCCGTGCAGCCGGCGACGAGCAGTACTTC
>once|TRBD2|TRBJ2-2|TRBV10-1
CASRPGLASTGELFF
TGCGCCAGCAGACCGGGACTAGCGTCGACCGGGGAGCTGTTTTTT
>many|NA|TRBJ1-1|TRBV3-1
CASSQDLGARAFF
TGTGCCAGCAGCCAAGATCTGGGGGCCCGGGCTTTCTTT
>few|NA|TRBJ2-5|TRBV2
CASIGPVEYF
TGTGCCAGCATTGGGCCCGTGGAGTACTTC
>few|TRBD2|TRBJ2-5|TRBV9
CASSVATSGAQETQYF
TGTGCCAGCAGCGTAGCAACTAGCGGGGCCCAAGAGACCCAGTACTTC
>few|TRBD2|TRBJ2-5|TRBV7-2
CASSLVGPRLAAQETQYF
TGTGCCAGCAGCTTAGTGGGTCCCCGACTAGCGGCTCAAGAGACCCAGTACTTC
>many|NA|TRBJ2-5|TRBV6-2/TRBV6-3
CASSRAYEGTQYF
TGTGCCAGCAGTCGGGCCTACGAGGGGACCCAGTACTTC
>NA|NA|TRBJ1-6|TRBV19
CASSIAGEGYHSPLHF
TGTGCCAGTAGTATTGCGGGGGAAGGGTATCATTCACCCCTCCACTTT
>NA|NA|TRBJ2-1|TRBV6-1
CASSDAGTLYNEQFF
TGTGCCAGCAGTGACGCCGGGACTCTCTACAATGAGCAGTTCTTC
>NA|TRBD2|TRBJ2-7|TRBV5-4
CASSLYGGGSEQYF
TGTGCCAGCAGCTTGTATGGGGGGGGGTCCGAGCAGTACTTC
>NA|NA|TRBJ1-1|TRBV29-1
CSVETGVNTEAFF
TGCAGCGTTGAAACTGGGGTGAACACTGAAGCTTTCTTT
>many|NA|TRBJ1-1|TRBV12-3/TRBV12-4
CASSDRIGEAFF
TGTGCCAGCAGTGACAGGATTGGTGAAGCTTTCTTT
>NA|NA|TRBJ2-2|TRBV10-3
CAISAPSVGGPVGELFF
TGTGCCATCAGTGCGCCTTCAGTGGGGGGGCCTGTCGGGGAGCTGTTTTTT
>few|NA|TRBJ1-5|TRBV6-1
CASSESTGGVDQPQHF
TGTGCCAGCAGTGAATCGACAGGAGGGGTCGATCAGCCCCAGCATTTT
>many|NA|TRBJ2-7|TRBV6-2/TRBV6-3
CASRLSGTKTYEQYF
TGTGCCAGCAGACTTTCCGGGACAAAAACCTACGAGCAGTACTTC